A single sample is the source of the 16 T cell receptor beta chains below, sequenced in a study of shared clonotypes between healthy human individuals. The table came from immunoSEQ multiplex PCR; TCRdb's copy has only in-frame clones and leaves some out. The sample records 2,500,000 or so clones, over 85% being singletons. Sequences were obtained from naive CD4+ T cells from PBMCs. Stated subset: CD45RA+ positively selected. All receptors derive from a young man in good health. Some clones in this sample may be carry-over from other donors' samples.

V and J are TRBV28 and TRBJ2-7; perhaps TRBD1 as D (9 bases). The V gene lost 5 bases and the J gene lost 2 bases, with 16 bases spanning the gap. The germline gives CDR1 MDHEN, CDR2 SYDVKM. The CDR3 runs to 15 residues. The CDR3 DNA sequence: TGTGCCAGCAGTCCCGGGGGGGACAGGGCCTACGAGCAGTACTTC. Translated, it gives CASSPGGDRAYEQYF.

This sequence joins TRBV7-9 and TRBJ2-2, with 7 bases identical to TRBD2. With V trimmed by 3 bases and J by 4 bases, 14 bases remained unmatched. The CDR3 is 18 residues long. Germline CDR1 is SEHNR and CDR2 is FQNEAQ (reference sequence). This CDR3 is CASSLRGGSRVVTGELFF. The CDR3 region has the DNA TGTGCCAGCAGCTTGCGTGGCGGGAGTAGGGTGGTCACCGGGGAGCTGTTTTTT.

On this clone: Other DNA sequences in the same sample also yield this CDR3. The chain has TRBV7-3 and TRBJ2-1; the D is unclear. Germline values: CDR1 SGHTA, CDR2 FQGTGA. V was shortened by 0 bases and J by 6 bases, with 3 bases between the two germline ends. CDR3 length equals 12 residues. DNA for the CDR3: TGTGCCAGCAGCTTAACCAGCAATGAGCAGTTCTTC. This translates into CASSLTSNEQFF.

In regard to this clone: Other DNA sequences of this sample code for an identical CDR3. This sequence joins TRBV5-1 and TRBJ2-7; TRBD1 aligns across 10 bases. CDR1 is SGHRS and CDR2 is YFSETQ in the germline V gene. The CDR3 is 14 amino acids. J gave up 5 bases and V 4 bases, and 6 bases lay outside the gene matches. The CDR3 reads CASSLRTGGDEQYF. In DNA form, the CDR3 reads TGCGCCAGCAGCCTTAGGACAGGGGGGGACGAGCAGTACTTC.

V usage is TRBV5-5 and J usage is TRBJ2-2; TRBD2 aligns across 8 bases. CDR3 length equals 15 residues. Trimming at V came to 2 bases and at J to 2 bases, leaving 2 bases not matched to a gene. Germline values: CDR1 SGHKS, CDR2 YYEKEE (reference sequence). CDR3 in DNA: TGTGCCAGCAGCTTACTAGCGGTAAACACCGGGGAGCTGTTTTTT. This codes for CASSLLAVNTGELFF.

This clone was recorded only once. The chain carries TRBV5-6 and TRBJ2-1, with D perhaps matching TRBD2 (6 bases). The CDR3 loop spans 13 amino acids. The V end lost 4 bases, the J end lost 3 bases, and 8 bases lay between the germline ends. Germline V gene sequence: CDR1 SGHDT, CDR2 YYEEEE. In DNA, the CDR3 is TGTGCCAGCAGCCGGGGACTCTACAATGAGCAGTTCTTC. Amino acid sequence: CASSRGLYNEQFF.

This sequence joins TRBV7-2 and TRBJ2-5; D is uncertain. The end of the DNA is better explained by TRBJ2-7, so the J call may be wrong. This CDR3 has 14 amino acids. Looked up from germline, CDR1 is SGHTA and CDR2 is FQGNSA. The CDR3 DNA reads TGTGCCAGCAGCTTTATACAGAGCTCCTACGAGCAGTACTTC. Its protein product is CASSFIQSSYEQYF.

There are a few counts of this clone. CDR3 sequence reads: CASSYGYGYTF. CDR3 DNA sequence: TGTGCCAGCAGTTACGGCTATGGCTACACCTTC. J is TRBJ1-2 and V is TRBV25-1; no reliable D call. The CDR3 is 11 amino acids. V was clipped by 5 bases and J by 4 bases, with 5 bases between them. Germline V CDR1 and CDR2: MGHDK, SYGVNS.

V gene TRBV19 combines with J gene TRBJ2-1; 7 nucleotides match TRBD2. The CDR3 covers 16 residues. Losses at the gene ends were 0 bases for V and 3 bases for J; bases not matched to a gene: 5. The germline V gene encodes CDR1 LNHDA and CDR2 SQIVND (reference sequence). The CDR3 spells CASSIDYRDYYNEQFF. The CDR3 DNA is TGTGCCAGTAGTATAGATTACCGGGACTACTACAATGAGCAGTTCTTC.

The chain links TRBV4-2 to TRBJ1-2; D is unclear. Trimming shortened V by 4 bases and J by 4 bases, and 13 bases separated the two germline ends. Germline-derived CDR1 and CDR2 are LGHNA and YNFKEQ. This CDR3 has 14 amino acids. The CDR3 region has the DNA TGTGCCAGCAGCCTCCCCGGGCGAGGCTATGGCTACACCTTC. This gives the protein CASSLPGRGYGYTF.

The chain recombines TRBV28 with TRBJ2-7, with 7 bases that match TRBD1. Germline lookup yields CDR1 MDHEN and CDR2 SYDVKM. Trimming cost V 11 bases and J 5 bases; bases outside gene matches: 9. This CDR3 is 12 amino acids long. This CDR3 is CAARQGVNEQYF. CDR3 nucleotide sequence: TGTGCCGCGAGGCAGGGGGTTAACGAGCAGTACTTC. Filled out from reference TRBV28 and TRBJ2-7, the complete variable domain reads DVKVTQSSRYLVKRTGEKVFLECVQDMDHENMFWYRQDPGLGLRLIYFSYDVKMKEKGDIPEGYSVSREKKERFSLILESASTNQTSMYLCAARQGVNEQYFGPGTRLTVT.

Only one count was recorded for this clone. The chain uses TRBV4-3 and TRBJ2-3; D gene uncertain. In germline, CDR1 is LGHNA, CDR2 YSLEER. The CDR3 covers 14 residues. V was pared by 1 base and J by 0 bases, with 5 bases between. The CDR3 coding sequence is TGCGCCAGCAGCCAAGTCGGCAGCACAGATACGCAGTATTTT. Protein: CASSQVGSTDTQYF.

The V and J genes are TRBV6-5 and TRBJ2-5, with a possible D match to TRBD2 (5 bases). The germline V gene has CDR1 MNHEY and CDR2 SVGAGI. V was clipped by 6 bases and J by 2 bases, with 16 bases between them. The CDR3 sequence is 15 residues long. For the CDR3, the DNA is TGTGCCAGCAGCCACGCGGACTGGAAGCAAGAGACCCAGTACTTC. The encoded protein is CASSHADWKQETQYF.

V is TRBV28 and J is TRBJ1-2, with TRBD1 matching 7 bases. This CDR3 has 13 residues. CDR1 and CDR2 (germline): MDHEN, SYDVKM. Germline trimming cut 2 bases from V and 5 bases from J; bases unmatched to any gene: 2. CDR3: CASSLIQGYGYTF. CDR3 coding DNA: TGTGCCAGCAGTTTAATACAGGGGTATGGCTACACCTTC.

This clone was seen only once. The CDR3 loop reads CASSLFAGRNSGNTIYF. The CDR3 coding sequence is TGTGCCAGCAGCTTATTCGCAGGGAGGAACTCTGGAAACACCATATATTTT. The chain is built from TRBV7-6 and TRBJ1-3; D may be TRBD1 (5 bases). Germline loops: CDR1 SGHVS, CDR2 FNYEAQ. V lost 2 bases, J lost 0 bases, and 14 bases lay in between. The CDR3 has 17 amino acids. The whole variable domain, filled in from reference TRBV7-6 and TRBJ1-3, reads GAGVSQSPRYKVTKRGQDVALRCDPISGHVSLYWYRQALGQGPEFLTYFNYEAQQDKSGLPNDRFSAERPEGSISTLTIQRTEQRDSAMYRCASSLFAGRNSGNTIYFGEGSWLTVV.

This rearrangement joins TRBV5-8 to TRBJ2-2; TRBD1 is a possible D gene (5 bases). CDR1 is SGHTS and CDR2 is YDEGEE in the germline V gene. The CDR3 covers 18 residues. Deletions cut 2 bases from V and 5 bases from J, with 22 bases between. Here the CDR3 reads CASSLLRQSMIGTGELFF. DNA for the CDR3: TGTGCCAGCAGCTTACTAAGACAGTCCATGATTGGAACCGGGGAGCTGTTTTTT.